The 12 T cell receptor beta chains listed next were all sequenced from one sample in a study of somatic mutations in cytotoxic T cells in rheumatoid arthritis. Clones were sequenced by immunoSEQ multiplex PCR, and TCRdb holds only the in-frame ones, with some missing. The table shows tens of thousands of clones, with 80% to 90% occurring only once. The specimen was CD8+ T cells sorted from blood. The receptors come from an adult with rheumatoid arthritis.

The J gene is TRBJ1-1, the V gene TRBV6-1; D is uncertain. The V and J ends lost 6 bases and 1 base respectively, with 15 bases between them. Germline-derived CDR1 and CDR2 are MNHNS and SASEGT. The CDR3 runs to 15 residues. CDR3 DNA sequence: TGTGCCAGCAGAACGGGTTCAAGGTGGAACACTGAAGCTTTCTTT. It encodes CASRTGSRWNTEAFF.

CDR3 sequence: CASSLVVQPNNEQFF. For the CDR3, the DNA is TGTGCCAGCAGCTTGGTCGTCCAACCGAACAATGAGCAGTTCTTC. The V and J genes are TRBV5-5 and TRBJ2-1; D call uncertain. The CDR3 contains 15 residues. Germline V gene sequence: CDR1 SGHKS, CDR2 YYEKEE (reference sequence). V was cut by 0 bases and J by 5 bases, with 12 bases left in between. Using reference TRBV5-5 and TRBJ2-1 for the parts outside the CDR3, the full variable domain is DAGVTQSPTHLIKTRGQQVTLRCSPISGHKSVSWYQQVLGQGPQFIFQYYEKEERGRGNFPDRFSARQFPNYSSELNVNALLLGDSALYLCASSLVVQPNNEQFFGPGTRLTVL.

This CDR3 is CASSNLVMTSYNSPLHF. The CDR3 DNA is TGTGCCAGCAGTAATTTAGTCATGACCTCCTATAATTCACCCCTCCACTTT. The J gene is TRBJ1-6, the V gene TRBV2; D is undetermined. Germline loops: CDR1 SNHLY, CDR2 FYNNEI. The CDR3 spans 17 residues. With 5 bases removed from V and 0 bases from J, the gap between germline ends came to 14 bases.

The chain uses TRBV15 and TRBJ2-3; the match to TRBD1 covers 7 bases. V lost 1 base to trimming and J lost 5 bases; unmatched junction nucleotides: 12. Germline V CDR1 and CDR2: LNHNV, YYDKDF (reference sequence). This CDR3 spans 17 amino acids. CDR3 in amino acids: CATSRGGQVSGRDTQYF. CDR3 coding DNA: TGTGCCACCAGCAGAGGAGGACAGGTTTCTGGCCGAGATACGCAGTATTTT.

This rearrangement joins TRBV2 to TRBJ1-1; the D is unclear. CDR3 size: 19 residues. The V and J ends lost 2 bases and 0 bases respectively, with 22 bases between them. Germline V CDR1 and CDR2: SNHLY, FYNNEI. The CDR3 is CASSEPNIPREAMNTEAFF. The CDR3 DNA reads TGTGCCAGCAGTGAACCCAACATCCCCCGGGAGGCGATGAACACTGAAGCTTTCTTT.

The chain employs TRBV25-1 and TRBJ1-6; possibly TRBD1 for D (6 bases). In germline, CDR1 is MGHDK, CDR2 SYGVNS. This CDR3 spans 15 amino acids. The germline V and J ends were trimmed by 1 base and 7 bases, with 11 bases remaining between them. CDR3 sequence: CASSESRGANSPLHF. DNA of the CDR3: TGTGCCAGCAGTGAATCTCGGGGGGCGAATTCACCCCTCCACTTT. The full variable domain, with the rest looked up from reference TRBV25-1 and TRBJ1-6, is EADIYQTPRYLVIGTGKKITLECSQTMGHDKMYWYQQDPGMELHLIHYSYGVNSTEKGDLSSESTVSRIRTEHFPLTLESARPSHTSQYLCASSESRGANSPLHFGNGTRLTVT.

This rearrangement joins TRBV7-9 to TRBJ1-5; D call uncertain. The CDR3 is made up of 13 amino acids. In germline, CDR1 is SEHNR, CDR2 FQNEAQ (reference sequence). V gave up 5 bases and J gave up 4 bases, with 9 bases separating them. CDR3 region: CASSVEENQPQHF. CDR3 sequence (DNA): TGTGCCAGCAGCGTTGAGGAAAATCAGCCCCAGCATTTT.

The rearrangement links TRBV18 to TRBJ2-3; maybe TRBD1 (6 bases). Trimming removed 1 base from V and 6 bases from J, with 14 bases in between. The CDR3 extends over 15 amino acids. Germline-derived CDR1 and CDR2 are KGHSH and LQKENI. CDR3 in DNA: TGTGCCAGCTCACCACAACAGGGCCCTCCCGATACGCAGTATTTT. The encoded protein is CASSPQQGPPDTQYF.

The V gene is TRBV6-1, the J gene TRBJ1-3; no clear D. Germline CDR1 is MNHNS and CDR2 is SASEGT. The V and J ends lost 1 base and 0 bases respectively, with 16 bases between them. This CDR3 comprises 18 residues. The CDR3 DNA follows: TGTGCCAGCAGTGAAGTAAGCTTCCGACGGGACTCTGGAAACACCATATATTTT. As protein: CASSEVSFRRDSGNTIYF.

The genes are TRBV10-2 and TRBJ2-5; no clear D. V lost 3 bases to trimming and J lost 4 bases, with 12 bases between them. The germline V gene has CDR1 WSHSY and CDR2 SAAADI. The CDR3 runs 14 residues. CDR3 nucleotide sequence: TGCGCCAGCAGTGAAGGTAGAAAACCAGAGACCCAGTACTTC. Encoded protein: CASSEGRKPETQYF.

The chain couples TRBV19 to TRBJ1-1, with D possibly TRBD1 on 5 matching bases. Germline loops: CDR1 LNHDA, CDR2 SQIVND (reference sequence). The germline V and J ends were trimmed by 10 bases and 2 bases, with 17 bases remaining between them. This CDR3 has 14 amino acids. The CDR3 sequence is CATETVGENTEAFF. The CDR3, as DNA: TGTGCCACGGAGACGGTAGGGGAAAACACTGAAGCTTTCTTT.

The chain employs TRBV6-4 and TRBJ2-2; D is possibly TRBD1 (6 bases). Germline CDR1 and CDR2: MRHNA and SNTAGT. Trimming took 7 bases from V and 6 from J, leaving 15 bases between them. This CDR3 has 14 residues. The CDR3 DNA reads TGTGCCAGCACTACGGACAGTCAGGCCGGGGAGCTGTTTTTT. Protein: CASTTDSQAGELFF.